This T cell receptor (beta chain) was identified during a study of radiotherapy plus CTLA-4 blockade in lung cancer (dated by TCRdb to the late 2010s). About the investigation overall: Among the enrolled patients, around 17% had an objective response, and 31% reached disease control. The study at large found these results: The strongest predictors of response, as reported, were early dynamic changes in blood T cell clones along with a rise in serum interferon-beta after radiation. After treatment with radiotherapy and ipilimumab, TCR clones that came from tumors expanded in the peripheral blood.

The study tested focal radiation therapy combined with CTLA-4 blockade (ipilimumab) in patients with chemo-refractory metastatic non-small-cell lung cancer. To note about this clone: This clone's antigen is unknown. No per-base quality is available; no much larger clone lies one base away.

The library was obtained by the immunoSEQ multiplex PCR assay. TCRdb carries this immuneACCESS record with in-frame sequences only. Its versions omit some clonotypes, under half of them owing to an unresolved V gene in the studies checked, with the rest unexplained. Here the sample has about 110,000 clones; more than 65% occur a single time. The ten largest clones take up less than 4% of the sample. Specimen: peripheral blood, collected from a patient treated with radiotherapy plus ipilimumab. This receptor was identified in a human donor with non-small cell lung cancer that progressed on radiotherapy plus ipilimumab. Some clones in this sample may be carry-over from other donors' samples.

The DNA reads TGTGCCGTTAGGACAGCGAATGAATACGAGCAGTACTTC. It codes for CAVRTANEYEQYF. This chain is built from TRBV10-3 and TRBJ2-7; perhaps TRBD1 is the D gene, with 6 bases matching. Measured from the cysteine to the phenylalanine, the CDR3 is 13 residues long. The kept DNA is CDR3 alone, 39 bases in frame from the first base. For CDR1 and CDR2, the germline V gene lists ENHRY and SYGVKD. The trim is 11 bases for V and 4 bases for J, with a gap of 18 bases between the germline ends.